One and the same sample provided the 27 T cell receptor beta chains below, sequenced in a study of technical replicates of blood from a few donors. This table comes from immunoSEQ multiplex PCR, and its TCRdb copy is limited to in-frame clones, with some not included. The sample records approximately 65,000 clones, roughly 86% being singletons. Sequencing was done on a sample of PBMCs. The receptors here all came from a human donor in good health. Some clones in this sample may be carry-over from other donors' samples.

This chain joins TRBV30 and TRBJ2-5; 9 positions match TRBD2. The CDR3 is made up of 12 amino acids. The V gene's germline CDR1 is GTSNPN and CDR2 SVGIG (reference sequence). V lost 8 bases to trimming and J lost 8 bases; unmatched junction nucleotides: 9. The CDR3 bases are TGTGCCGGCGGGGGGGTGTCTGCCACCCAGTACTTC. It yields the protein CAGGGVSATQYF.

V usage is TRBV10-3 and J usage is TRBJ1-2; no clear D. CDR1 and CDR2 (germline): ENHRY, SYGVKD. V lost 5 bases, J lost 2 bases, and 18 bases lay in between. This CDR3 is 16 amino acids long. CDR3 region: CAISPTYSGGNYGYTF. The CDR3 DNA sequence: TGTGCCATCAGTCCTACGTATTCGGGAGGAAACTATGGCTACACCTTC.

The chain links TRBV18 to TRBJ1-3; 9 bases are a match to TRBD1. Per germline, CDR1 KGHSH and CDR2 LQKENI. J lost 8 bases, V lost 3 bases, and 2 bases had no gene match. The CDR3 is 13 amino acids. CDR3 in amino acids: CASSPRQGDTIYF. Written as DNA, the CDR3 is TGTGCCAGCTCACCCAGACAGGGGGACACCATATATTTT.

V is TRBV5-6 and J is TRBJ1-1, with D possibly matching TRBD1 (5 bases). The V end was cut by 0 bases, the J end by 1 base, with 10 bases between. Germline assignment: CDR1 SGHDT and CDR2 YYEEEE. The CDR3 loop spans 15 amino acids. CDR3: CASSLAGGSNTEAFF. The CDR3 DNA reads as TGTGCCAGCAGCTTGGCCGGGGGTTCGAACACTGAAGCTTTCTTT.

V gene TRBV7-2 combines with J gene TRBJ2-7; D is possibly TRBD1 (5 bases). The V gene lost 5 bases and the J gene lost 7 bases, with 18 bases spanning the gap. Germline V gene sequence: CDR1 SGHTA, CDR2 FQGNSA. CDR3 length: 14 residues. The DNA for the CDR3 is TGTGCCAGCAGCAAAGATAGCCATAGGGGAGAGCAGTACTTC. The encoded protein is CASSKDSHRGEQYF.

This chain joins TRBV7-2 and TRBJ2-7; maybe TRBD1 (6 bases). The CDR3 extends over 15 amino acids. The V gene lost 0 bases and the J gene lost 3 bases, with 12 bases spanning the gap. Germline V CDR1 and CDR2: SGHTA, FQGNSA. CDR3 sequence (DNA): TGTGCCAGCAGCTTAGCGCAGGGGTTTTTCTACGAGCAGTACTTC. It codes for CASSLAQGFFYEQYF.

The DNA for the CDR3 is TGCGCCAGCAGCCTGGGACAGTTCTACGAGCAGTACTTC. Translated: CASSLGQFYEQYF. This sequence joins TRBV5-1 and TRBJ2-7; TRBD1 agrees at 7 bases. Germline V gene sequence: CDR1 SGHRS, CDR2 YFSETQ. Germline trimming cut 4 bases from V and 3 bases from J; bases unmatched to any gene: 4. This CDR3 has 13 amino acids.

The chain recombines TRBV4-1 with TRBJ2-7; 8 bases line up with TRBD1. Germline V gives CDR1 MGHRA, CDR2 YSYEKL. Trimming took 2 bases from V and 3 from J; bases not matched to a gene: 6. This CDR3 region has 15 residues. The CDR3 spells CASSQRLQGGYEQYF. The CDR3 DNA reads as TGCGCCAGCAGCCAAAGACTACAGGGGGGCTACGAGCAGTACTTC.

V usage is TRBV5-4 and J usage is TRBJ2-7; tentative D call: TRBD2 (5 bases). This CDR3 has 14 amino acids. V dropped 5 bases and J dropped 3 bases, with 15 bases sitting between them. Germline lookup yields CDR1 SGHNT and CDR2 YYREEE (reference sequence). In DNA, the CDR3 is TGTGCCAGCAGAGAGGGTCTAGTAGACTACGAGCAGTACTTC. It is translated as CASREGLVDYEQYF.

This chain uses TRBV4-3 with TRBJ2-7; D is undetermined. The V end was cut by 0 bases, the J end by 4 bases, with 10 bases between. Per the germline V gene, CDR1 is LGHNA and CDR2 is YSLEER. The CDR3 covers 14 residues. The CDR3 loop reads CASSQDASVYEQYF. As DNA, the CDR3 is TGCGCCAGCAGCCAAGATGCATCGGTTTACGAGCAGTACTTC.

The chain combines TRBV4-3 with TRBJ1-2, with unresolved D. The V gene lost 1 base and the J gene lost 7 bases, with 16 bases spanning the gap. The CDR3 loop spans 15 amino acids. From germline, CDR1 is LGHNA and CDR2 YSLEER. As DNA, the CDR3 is TGCGCCAGCAGCCAAGGGCGGGCCGCCCTATTTGGCTACACCTTC. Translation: CASSQGRAALFGYTF.

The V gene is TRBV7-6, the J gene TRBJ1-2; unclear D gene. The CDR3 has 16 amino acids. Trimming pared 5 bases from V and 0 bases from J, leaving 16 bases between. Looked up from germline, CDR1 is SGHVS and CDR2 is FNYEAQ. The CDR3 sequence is CASSPGGRTANYGYTF. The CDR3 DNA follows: TGTGCCAGCAGCCCCGGCGGGAGAACGGCTAACTATGGCTACACCTTC.

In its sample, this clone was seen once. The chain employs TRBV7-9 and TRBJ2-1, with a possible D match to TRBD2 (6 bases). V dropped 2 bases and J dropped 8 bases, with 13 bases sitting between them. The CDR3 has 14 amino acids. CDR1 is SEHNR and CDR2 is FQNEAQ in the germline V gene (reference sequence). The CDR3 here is CASSLFRGTDEQFF. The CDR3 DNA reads TGTGCCAGCAGCTTATTCCGCGGGACCGATGAGCAGTTCTTC.

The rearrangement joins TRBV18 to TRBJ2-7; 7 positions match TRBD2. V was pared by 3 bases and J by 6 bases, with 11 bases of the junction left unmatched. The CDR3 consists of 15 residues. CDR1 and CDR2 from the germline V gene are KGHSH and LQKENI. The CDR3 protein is CASSPGAAGWGEQYF. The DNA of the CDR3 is TGTGCCAGCTCACCGGGCGCAGCGGGATGGGGCGAGCAGTACTTC.

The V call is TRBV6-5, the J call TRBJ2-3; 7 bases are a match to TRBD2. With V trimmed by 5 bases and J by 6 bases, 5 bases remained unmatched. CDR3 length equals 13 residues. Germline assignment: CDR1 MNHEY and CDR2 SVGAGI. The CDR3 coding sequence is TGTGCCAGCAGTAGCGGGACTCGCGATACGCAGTATTTT. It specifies CASSSGTRDTQYF.

The chain's CDR3 is CASTWRGGYSPLHF. CDR3 coding DNA: TGTGCCAGCACATGGAGGGGGGGCTATTCACCCCTCCACTTT. The chain uses TRBV5-6 and TRBJ1-6, with D possibly matching TRBD1 (6 bases). Germline CDR1 SGHDT, CDR2 YYEEEE. The CDR3 is made up of 14 amino acids. V lost 6 bases and J 8 bases, leaving 15 bases between the germline ends.

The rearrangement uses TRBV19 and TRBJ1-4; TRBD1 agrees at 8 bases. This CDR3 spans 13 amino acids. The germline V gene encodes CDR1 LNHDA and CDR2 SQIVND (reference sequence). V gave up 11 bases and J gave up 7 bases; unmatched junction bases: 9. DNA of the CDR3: TGTGCCGTGAGACAGGGGACCTTTGAAAAACTGTTTTTT. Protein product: CAVRQGTFEKLFF.

CDR3 in DNA: TGTGCCACCAGCACCGGACTACCTTTTAGGGATACGCAGTATTTT. Translated: CATSTGLPFRDTQYF. The chain is built from TRBV15 and TRBJ2-3; D is possibly TRBD2 (6 bases). The CDR3 has 15 amino acids. V gave up 4 bases and J gave up 6 bases, with 17 bases separating them. Germline V CDR1 and CDR2: LNHNV, YYDKDF (reference sequence).

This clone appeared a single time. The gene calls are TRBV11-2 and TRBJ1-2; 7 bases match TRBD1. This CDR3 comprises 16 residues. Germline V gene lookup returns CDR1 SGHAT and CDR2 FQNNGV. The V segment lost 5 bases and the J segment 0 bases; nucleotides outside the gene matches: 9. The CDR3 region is CASSQDRRASNYGYTF. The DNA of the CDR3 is TGTGCCAGCAGCCAGGACAGGAGAGCTTCTAACTATGGCTACACCTTC.

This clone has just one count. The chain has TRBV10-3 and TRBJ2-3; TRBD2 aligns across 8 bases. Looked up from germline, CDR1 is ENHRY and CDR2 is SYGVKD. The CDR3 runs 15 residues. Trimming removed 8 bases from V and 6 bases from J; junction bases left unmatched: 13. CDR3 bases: TGTGCCATCTACAGTCCGGGACGGGAGGGGGATACGCAGTATTTT. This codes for CAIYSPGREGDTQYF.

The DNA of the CDR3 is TGCGCCAGCAGCTTGGGGACTAGCGGGCTAGAGACCCAGTACTTC. Translation gives CASSLGTSGLETQYF. The V and J genes are TRBV5-1 and TRBJ2-5; 11 positions agree with TRBD2. Germline CDR1 and CDR2: SGHRS and YFSETQ. The CDR3 is 15 residues long. The trim removed 0 bases at V and 4 bases at J, leaving 2 bases unmatched.

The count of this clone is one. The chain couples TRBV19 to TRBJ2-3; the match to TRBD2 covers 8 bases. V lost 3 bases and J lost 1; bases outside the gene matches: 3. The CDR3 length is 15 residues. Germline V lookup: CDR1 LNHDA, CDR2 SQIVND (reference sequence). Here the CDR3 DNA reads TGTGCCAGTAGTATGCGGCGGGGGGGCACAGATACGCAGTATTTT. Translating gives CASSMRRGGTDTQYF.

The CDR3 DNA sequence: TGTGCCAGCAGTCCAAGGGGGGCCAAAAACATTCAGTACTTC. Translation gives CASSPRGAKNIQYF. This sequence joins TRBV27 and TRBJ2-4; tentatively, D is TRBD1 (6 bases). This CDR3 has 14 residues. Germline V lookup: CDR1 MNHEY, CDR2 SMNVEV (reference sequence). Trimming took 5 bases from V and 1 from J, leaving 9 bases between them.

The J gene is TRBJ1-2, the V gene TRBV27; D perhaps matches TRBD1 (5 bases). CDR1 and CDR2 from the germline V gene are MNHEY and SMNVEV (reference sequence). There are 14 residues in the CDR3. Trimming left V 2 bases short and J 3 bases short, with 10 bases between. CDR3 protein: CASSLQGGYYGYTF. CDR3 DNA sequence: TGTGCCAGCAGTTTACAGGGAGGGTACTATGGCTACACCTTC.

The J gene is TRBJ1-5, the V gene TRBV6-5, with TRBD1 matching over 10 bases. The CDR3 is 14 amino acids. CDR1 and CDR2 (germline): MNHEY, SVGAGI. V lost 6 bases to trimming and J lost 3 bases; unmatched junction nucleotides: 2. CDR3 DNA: TGTGCCAGCAGGACAGGGGGCGACAATCAGCCCCAGCATTTT. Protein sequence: CASRTGGDNQPQHF.

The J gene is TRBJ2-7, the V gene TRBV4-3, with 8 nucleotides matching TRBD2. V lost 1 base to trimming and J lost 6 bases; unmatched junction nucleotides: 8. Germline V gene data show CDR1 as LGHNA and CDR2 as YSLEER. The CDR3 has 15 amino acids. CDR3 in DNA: TGCGCCAGCAGCCAAGCGGGGGGGTTCGCCGCCGAGCAGTACTTC. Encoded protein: CASSQAGGFAAEQYF.

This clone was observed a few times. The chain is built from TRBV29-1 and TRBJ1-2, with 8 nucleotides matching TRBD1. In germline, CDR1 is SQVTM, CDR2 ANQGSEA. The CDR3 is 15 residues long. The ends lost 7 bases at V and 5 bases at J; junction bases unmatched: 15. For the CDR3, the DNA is TGCAGCGCCTCAGGGGACAGGCAGTTCGGGTATGGCTACACCTTC. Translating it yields CSASGDRQFGYGYTF.